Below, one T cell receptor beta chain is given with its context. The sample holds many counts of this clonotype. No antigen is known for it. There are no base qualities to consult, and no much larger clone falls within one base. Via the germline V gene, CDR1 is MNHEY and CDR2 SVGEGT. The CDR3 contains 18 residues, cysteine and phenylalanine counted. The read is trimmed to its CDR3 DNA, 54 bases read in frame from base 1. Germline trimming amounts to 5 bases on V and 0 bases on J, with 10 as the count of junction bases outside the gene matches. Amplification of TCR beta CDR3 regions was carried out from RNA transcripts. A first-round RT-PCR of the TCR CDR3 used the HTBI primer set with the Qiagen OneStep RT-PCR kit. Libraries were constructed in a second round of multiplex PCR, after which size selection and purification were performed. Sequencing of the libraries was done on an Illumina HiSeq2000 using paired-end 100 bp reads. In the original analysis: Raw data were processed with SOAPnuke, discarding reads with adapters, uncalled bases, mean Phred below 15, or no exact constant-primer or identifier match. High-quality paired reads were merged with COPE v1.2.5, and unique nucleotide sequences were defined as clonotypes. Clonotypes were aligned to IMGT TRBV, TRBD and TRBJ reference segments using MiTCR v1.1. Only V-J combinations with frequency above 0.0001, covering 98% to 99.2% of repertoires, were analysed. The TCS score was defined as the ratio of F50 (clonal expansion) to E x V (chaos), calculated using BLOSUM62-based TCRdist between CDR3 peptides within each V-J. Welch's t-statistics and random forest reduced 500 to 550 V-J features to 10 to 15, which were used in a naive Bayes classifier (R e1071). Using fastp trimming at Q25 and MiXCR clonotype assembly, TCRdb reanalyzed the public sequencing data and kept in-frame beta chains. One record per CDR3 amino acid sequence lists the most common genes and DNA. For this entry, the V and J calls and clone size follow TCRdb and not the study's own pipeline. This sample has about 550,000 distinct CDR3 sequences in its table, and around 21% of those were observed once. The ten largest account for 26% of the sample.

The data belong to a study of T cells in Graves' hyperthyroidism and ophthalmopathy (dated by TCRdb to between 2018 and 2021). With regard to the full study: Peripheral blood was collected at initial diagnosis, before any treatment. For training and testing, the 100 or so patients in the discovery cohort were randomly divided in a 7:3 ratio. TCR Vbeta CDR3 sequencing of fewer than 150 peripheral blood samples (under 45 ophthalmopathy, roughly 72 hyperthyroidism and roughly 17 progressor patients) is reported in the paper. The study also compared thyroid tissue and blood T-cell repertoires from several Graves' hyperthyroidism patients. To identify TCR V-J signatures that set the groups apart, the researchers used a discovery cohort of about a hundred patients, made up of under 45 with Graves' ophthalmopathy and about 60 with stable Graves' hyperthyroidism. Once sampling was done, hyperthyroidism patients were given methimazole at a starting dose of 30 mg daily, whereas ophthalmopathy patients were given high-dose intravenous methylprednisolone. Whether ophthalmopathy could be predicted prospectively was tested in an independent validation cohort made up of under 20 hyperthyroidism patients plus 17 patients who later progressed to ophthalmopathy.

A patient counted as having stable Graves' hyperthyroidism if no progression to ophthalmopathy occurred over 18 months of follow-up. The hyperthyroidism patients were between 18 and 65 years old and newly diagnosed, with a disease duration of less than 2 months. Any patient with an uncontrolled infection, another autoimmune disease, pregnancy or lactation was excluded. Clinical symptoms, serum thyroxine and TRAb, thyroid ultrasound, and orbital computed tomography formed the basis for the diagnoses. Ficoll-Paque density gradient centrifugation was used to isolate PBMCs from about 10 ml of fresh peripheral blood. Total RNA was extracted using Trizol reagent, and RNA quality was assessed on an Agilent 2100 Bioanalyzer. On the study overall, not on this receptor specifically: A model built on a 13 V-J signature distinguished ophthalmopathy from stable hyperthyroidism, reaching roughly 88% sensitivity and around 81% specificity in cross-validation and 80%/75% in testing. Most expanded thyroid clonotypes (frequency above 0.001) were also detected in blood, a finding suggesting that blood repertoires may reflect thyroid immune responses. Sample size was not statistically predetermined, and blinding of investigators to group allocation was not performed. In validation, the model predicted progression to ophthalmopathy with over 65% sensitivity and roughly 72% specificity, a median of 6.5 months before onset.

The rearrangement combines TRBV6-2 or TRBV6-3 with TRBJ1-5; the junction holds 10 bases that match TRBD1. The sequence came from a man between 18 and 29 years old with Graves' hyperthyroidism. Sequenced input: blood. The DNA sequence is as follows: TGTGCCAGCAGTCCCGGGACAGGGGATTTCTATAGCAATCAGCCCCAGCATTTT. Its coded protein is CASSPGTGDFYSNQPQHF.